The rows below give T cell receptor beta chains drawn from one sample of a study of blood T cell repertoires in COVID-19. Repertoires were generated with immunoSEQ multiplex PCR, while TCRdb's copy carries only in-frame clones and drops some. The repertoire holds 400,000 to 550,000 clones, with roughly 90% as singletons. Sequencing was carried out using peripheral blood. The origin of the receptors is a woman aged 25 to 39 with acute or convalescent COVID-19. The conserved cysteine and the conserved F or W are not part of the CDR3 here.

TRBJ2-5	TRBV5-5	ASTRTSGGSQETQY
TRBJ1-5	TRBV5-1	ASSLERNQPQH
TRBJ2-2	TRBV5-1	ASSLGGHTGELF
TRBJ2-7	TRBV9	ASSVGEIEEQY
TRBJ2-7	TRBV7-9	ASSGLDGTGLYEQY
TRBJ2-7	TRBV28	ASRRRTDWDEQY
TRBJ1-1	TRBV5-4	ASSQTGGWTEAF
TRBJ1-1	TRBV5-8	ASRRSEAF
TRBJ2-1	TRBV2	ASSVDTSGSSYNEQF
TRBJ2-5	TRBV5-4	ASSIQGAETQY
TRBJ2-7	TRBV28	ASRGSSGVYEQY
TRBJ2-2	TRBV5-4	ASSLQAGGFDGELF
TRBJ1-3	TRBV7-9	ASSYDIKTGGRNTIY
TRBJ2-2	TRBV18	ASSPQLATGELF